This T cell receptor (beta chain) was documented in a study of blood T cell repertoires in COVID-19 (dated by TCRdb to 2020 to 2021). Looking at the study overall: The collaborator samples originated in the United States, Italy and Spain and spanned the acute and convalescent phases of COVID-19. The prospective study material was composed of cDNA or gDNA derived from T cells, B-cell-depleted T cells, or PBMCs. The sample metadata nearly always contained a de-identified subject ID, COVID-19 status, age in years and sex. The repertoires were made available in a free public database intended to serve as a resource for research on the immune response to SARS-CoV-2. Samples came from the ongoing ImmuneRACE study (first 160 participants) plus 1,254 subjects from 6 global collaborators. HLA class I and class II types, where available, came from metadata supplied by the sample provider rather than from assay-based typing. Deeply sampled blood TCRbeta repertoires from subjects exposed to, actively infected with, or recovered from COVID-19 were included in the dataset.

As to this clone: Its antigen is not yet known. Per-base qualities were not stored, and no clone one base away is much larger.

Overall study results and their limits: Clinical and demographic metadata were provided uncurated, with the amount varying by source and participant.

The collaborating institutions used their own protocols to collect whole blood in K2EDTA tubes. For TCRbeta analysis, collaborator samples were shipped as frozen whole blood, as isolated PBMCs, or as DNA extracted from either sample type. The immunoSEQ Assay, a bias-controlled multiplex PCR, was used to amplify TCRbeta CDR3 regions from genomic DNA. Per the authors' processing: The number of nucleated cells in each sample was estimated from the amplification of reference gene primers within the assay. To quantify the absolute abundance of each unique TCRbeta CDR3 rearrangement, sequence reads were collapsed and filtered. For each sample, productive Simpson clonality was calculated as the square root of Simpson's diversity index across productive rearrangements. TCRdb re-hosts the immuneACCESS table, in-frame sequences only. Its copies lack some clones; in the studies checked, an unresolved V gene accounts for under half of them, and the cause for the rest is not known. V and J calls plus clone size are reproduced from that table; the DNA served to infer D and trimming. Counted in this sample were about 41,000 clones; around 86% of them appeared once. The ten most abundant clones make up 35% to 55% of the sample.

CDR1 is given as LNHDA and CDR2 as SQIVND, both from the germline V gene (reference sequence). The CDR3 measures 15 amino acids from cysteine to phenylalanine. Of the read, only the CDR3 DNA is kept; its 45 bases are in frame from base 1. The clonotype was recovered from a woman of 80 years or more with acute or convalescent COVID-19. Sequenced material: peripheral blood. The V and J genes are TRBV19 and TRBJ2-1; the junction holds 7 bases that match TRBD2. The nucleotide sequence reads as follows: TGTGGGTGTAGTTTTTCTAGCGGCTCCTACAATGAGCAGTTCTTC. It translates to CGCSFSSGSYNEQFF.